These 5 T cell receptor beta chains came from one sample sequenced in a study of cytomegalovirus exposure and HLA in healthy donors. Primers: 60 Vbeta forward and 13 Jbeta reverse. Sequenced by immunoSEQ multiplex PCR; TCRdb stores in-frame clones only, minus some. The data show about 220,000 clones, with more than 75% seen just once and 5.4% held by the top ten. The sequenced material came from PBMCs. The source is a woman aged 40 to 50 in good health and CMV-seropositive.

This chain joins TRBV6-6 and TRBJ1-6; D perhaps matches TRBD1 (6 bases). The V gene's germline CDR1 is MNHNY and CDR2 SVGAGI (reference sequence). This CDR3 region has 14 residues. Trimming shortened V by 2 bases and J by 8 bases, and 10 bases separated the two germline ends. CDR3 residues: CASSYTGRDSPLHF. The CDR3 DNA follows: TGTGCCAGCAGTTACACAGGGAGGGATTCACCCCTCCACTTT.

This chain links TRBV30 with TRBJ2-7; 7 bases map to TRBD2. The ends lost 2 bases at V and 6 bases at J; junction bases unmatched: 13. Germline V gene lookup returns CDR1 GTSNPN and CDR2 SVGIG (reference sequence). The CDR3 has 15 amino acids. CDR3 sequence: CAWSSGVRAGPEQYF. CDR3 nucleotides: TGTGCCTGGAGTTCGGGTGTAAGAGCGGGGCCCGAGCAGTACTTC.

The genes are TRBV4-3 and TRBJ2-3, with 9 bases fitting TRBD2. J gave up 1 base and V 1 base, and 3 bases lay outside the gene matches. The CDR3 extends over 16 amino acids. From germline, CDR1 is LGHNA and CDR2 YSLEER. The CDR3 here is CASSQARTSGTDTQYF. The CDR3 bases are TGCGCCAGCAGCCAAGCCAGGACTAGCGGCACAGATACGCAGTATTTT.

The V call is TRBV19, the J call TRBJ1-2; TRBD1 agrees at 8 bases. Germline V CDR1 and CDR2: LNHDA, SQIVND (reference sequence). V was pared by 6 bases and J by 7 bases, with 4 bases of the junction left unmatched. This CDR3 spans 12 amino acids. The CDR3 coding sequence is TGTGCCAGTAGCTGGGACAGGTTTGGCTACACCTTC. It yields the protein CASSWDRFGYTF.

This clone has just one count. This rearrangement joins TRBV30 to TRBJ1-1; possible D gene TRBD1, 5 bases. The V end lost 2 bases, the J end lost 4 bases, and 11 bases lay between the germline ends. This CDR3 is 13 amino acids long. Germline V CDR1 and CDR2: GTSNPN, SVGIG (reference sequence). In DNA, the CDR3 is TGTGCCTGGAGTACCCAGGGCCCCACTGAAGCTTTCTTT. As protein: CAWSTQGPTEAFF.